This T cell receptor (beta chain) came from a study of cytomegalovirus exposure and HLA in healthy donors. About this clone: Its antigen is not identified.

CDR3 length equals 14 residues. The ends were cut back, 6 bases at V and 0 bases at J, with 10 bases in the middle. From germline, CDR1 is ENHRY and CDR2 SYGVKD. Measured with immunoSEQ multiplex PCR; TCRdb has only the in-frame clones, and not every one. Here the sample spans about 130,000 clones, 70% to 85% being singletons. Overall study findings and caveats: Accounts indicate the classifier identified cytomegalovirus status with strong specificity and sensitivity. TCR beta chains numbering 150 to 200 were designated cytomegalovirus-associated.

Specimen: PBMCs. The clonotype originates from a man aged 25-45 years in good health and CMV-seropositive. This chain links TRBV10-3 with TRBJ2-3, with D perhaps TRBD2 (6 bases). Written as DNA, the CDR3 is TGTGCCATCAGCGTAGGGACTAGCACAGATACGCAGTATTTT. This encodes CAISVGTSTDTQYF.